What follows are 21 T cell receptor beta chains derived from one specimen sequenced in a study of T cell responses to AZD1222 COVID-19 vaccine. Here immunoSEQ multiplex PCR was the method, and the copy in TCRdb shows in-frame clones only, minus some. This table holds about 150,000 clones, around 90% found once. This specimen was peripheral blood, taken on day 0 of AZD1222 vaccination. These receptors were collected from an adult in good health.

The CDR3 coding sequence is TGCGCCAGCGGCGACAGAGCCAACACTGAAGCTTTCTTT. Translation: CASGDRANTEAFF. V usage is TRBV5-1 and J usage is TRBJ1-1; TRBD1 might be the D (5 bases). This CDR3 contains 13 residues. V was trimmed by 7 bases and J by 2 bases, leaving 12 bases between them. The germline CDR1 and CDR2 sequences are SGHRS and YFSETQ.

This clone has a handful of counts. This chain links TRBV29-1 with TRBJ2-1; 10 bases fit TRBD2. V was pared by 3 bases and J by 9 bases, with 11 bases of the junction left unmatched. Germline-derived CDR1 and CDR2 are SQVTM and ANQGSEA. CDR3 length: 15 amino acids. DNA of the CDR3: TGCAGCGTTGACCCTTCCGGGACTAGCGTGAGTGAGCAGTTCTTC. The encoded protein is CSVDPSGTSVSEQFF.

This chain uses TRBV2 with TRBJ1-2; TRBD1 matches 8 bases. Germline-derived CDR1 and CDR2 are SNHLY and FYNNEI. With 5 bases clipped from V and 6 bases from J, the junction kept 2 bases outside the gene matches. The CDR3 has 12 residues. The CDR3 loop is CASSQQGDGYTF. In DNA, the CDR3 is TGTGCCAGCAGTCAACAGGGGGATGGCTACACCTTC.

The chain is built from TRBV5-1 and TRBJ2-7; 7 bases fit TRBD1. J was trimmed by 2 bases and V by 3 bases; bases with no gene match: 2. Germline V CDR1 and CDR2: SGHRS, YFSETQ. The length of the CDR3 is 13 residues. CDR3 DNA: TGCGCCAGCAGCTGGGACAGCGCCTACGAGCAGTACTTC. Translated, it gives CASSWDSAYEQYF.

In its sample, this clone was seen once. The rearrangement uses TRBV7-3 and TRBJ1-6; D ambiguous. The CDR3 totals 13 residues. Trimming took off 6 bases at V and 3 bases at J, with 6 bases between the two ends. CDR1 and CDR2 from the germline V gene are SGHTA and FQGTGA. This chain's CDR3 is CASSSGYNSPLHF. DNA of the CDR3: TGTGCCAGCAGTAGTGGCTATAATTCACCCCTCCACTTT.

This chain joins TRBV6-6 and TRBJ1-1, with 8 nucleotides matching TRBD1. Per germline, CDR1 MNHNY and CDR2 SVGAGI (reference sequence). V lost 5 bases, J lost 6 bases, and 11 bases stayed unmatched. The CDR3 spans 15 residues. Here the CDR3 reads CASSPNDRGIPEAFF. DNA for the CDR3: TGTGCCAGCAGTCCAAACGACAGGGGAATCCCTGAAGCTTTCTTT.

CDR3 amino acids: CASSLVTGTGNTIYF. The DNA for the CDR3 is TGTGCCAGCAGTTTGGTGACAGGGACTGGAAACACCATATATTTT. The chain links TRBV28 to TRBJ1-3, with 7 bases that match TRBD1. Germline V gives CDR1 MDHEN, CDR2 SYDVKM. The V gene end was trimmed by 3 bases and the J gene end by 2 bases; junction bases not matched to a gene: 4. The CDR3 is made up of 15 amino acids.

The V and J genes are TRBV14 and TRBJ2-1, with D perhaps given as TRBD1 or TRBD2 (5 bases each). Germline V CDR1 and CDR2: SGHDN, FVKESK. The CDR3 is 13 amino acids. V lost 1 base, J lost 9 bases, and 10 bases lay in between. CDR3 bases: TGTGCCAGCAGCCAAGCCAGGGCGGGTGAGCAGTTCTTC. Translated, it gives CASSQARAGEQFF.

The V and J genes are TRBV5-6 and TRBJ2-7; unclear D gene. The germline V gene encodes CDR1 SGHDT and CDR2 YYEEEE. There are 12 residues in the CDR3. V was pared by 1 base and J by 3 bases, with 5 bases between. DNA of the CDR3: TGTGCCAGCAGCTTGCGAGACTACGAGCAGTACTTC. Translated, it gives CASSLRDYEQYF.

This rearrangement joins TRBV18 to TRBJ2-7, with D perhaps assigned TRBD1 or TRBD2 (5 bases each). The CDR3 is 15 residues long. The V end lost 4 bases, the J end lost 1 base, and 14 bases lay between the germline ends. CDR1 and CDR2 from the germline V gene are KGHSH and LQKENI. CDR3 loop: CASSRGDAISYEQYF. The CDR3 coding sequence is TGTGCCAGCTCACGAGGGGATGCGATTTCCTACGAGCAGTACTTC.

The chain employs TRBV28 and TRBJ1-5; no definite D call. The CDR3 is 17 amino acids. Germline V gene lookup returns CDR1 MDHEN and CDR2 SYDVKM. The V and J ends lost 5 bases and 2 bases respectively, with 19 bases between them. CDR3 amino acids: CASSQPIPGYGNQPQHF. Written as DNA, the CDR3 is TGTGCCAGCAGTCAACCAATTCCAGGATATGGCAATCAGCCCCAGCATTTT.

The V call is TRBV3-1 (or the pseudogene TRBV3-2), the J call TRBJ1-2; perhaps TRBD1 as D (6 bases). V was trimmed by 4 bases and J by 3 bases, leaving 12 bases between them. The CDR3 is made up of 14 amino acids. CDR1 and CDR2 (germline): LGHDT, YNNKEL (reference sequence). Here the CDR3 DNA reads TGTGCCAGCAGCCCAGGACAGTGGGACTATGGCTACACCTTC. Amino acid sequence: CASSPGQWDYGYTF.

This chain's CDR3 is CASSPSPGLGASTDTQYF. The CDR3 nucleotides read TGTGCCAGCAGCCCTTCCCCGGGACTAGGGGCTAGCACAGATACGCAGTATTTT. The V and J genes are TRBV28 and TRBJ2-3; 8 nucleotides agree with TRBD2. Trimming took 6 bases from V and 0 from J; bases not matched to a gene: 14. This CDR3 has 18 amino acids. Germline-derived CDR1 and CDR2 are MDHEN and SYDVKM.

The V call is TRBV7-2, the J call TRBJ2-7, with 11 bases fitting TRBD2. The trim removed 5 bases at V and 6 bases at J, leaving 6 bases unmatched. Germline CDR1 and CDR2: SGHTA and FQGNSA. There are 14 residues in the CDR3. CDR3 residues: CASSLTSGAVEQYF. The CDR3 nucleotides are TGTGCCAGCAGCCTGACTAGCGGGGCAGTCGAGCAGTACTTC.

The chain couples TRBV28 to TRBJ2-7; 10 bases agree with TRBD1. V shed 10 bases and J 3 bases; nucleotides not matched to a gene: 12. Germline V gene sequence: CDR1 MDHEN, CDR2 SYDVKM. The CDR3 is 15 amino acids. CDR3 residues: CATTGQGSQFYEQYF. The CDR3 coding sequence is TGTGCCACCACGGGACAGGGGTCCCAGTTCTACGAGCAGTACTTC. Full variable domain (missing parts from reference TRBV28 and TRBJ2-7): DVKVTQSSRYLVKRTGEKVFLECVQDMDHENMFWYRQDPGLGLRLIYFSYDVKMKEKGDIPEGYSVSREKKERFSLILESASTNQTSMYLCATTGQGSQFYEQYFGPGTRLTVT.

The rearrangement links TRBV5-1 to TRBJ2-7, with a weak D call TRBD2 (5 bases). The CDR3 loop spans 14 amino acids. Between the trimmed V and J ends, which lost 0 bases and 6 bases, there was a span of 13 bases. CDR1 and CDR2 from the germline V gene are SGHRS and YFSETQ. CDR3 DNA sequence: TGCGCCAGCAGCTTGGCCCCGGGAAATGGCGAGCAGTACTTC. Its protein product is CASSLAPGNGEQYF.

The count of this clone is one. The V gene is TRBV29-1, the J gene TRBJ1-5; D gene ambiguous. This CDR3 has 15 residues. Germline V gene sequence: CDR1 SQVTM, CDR2 ANQGSEA. Trimming removed 4 bases from V and 0 bases from J, with 13 bases in between. CDR3 region: CSVAITDNSNQPQHF. CDR3 in DNA: TGCAGCGTTGCAATCACGGATAATAGCAATCAGCCCCAGCATTTT.

This chain joins TRBV3-1 (or the pseudogene TRBV3-2) and TRBJ1-5; unclear D gene. Germline assignment: CDR1 LGHDT and CDR2 YNNKEL (reference sequence). The CDR3 length is 14 residues. The V and J ends lost 1 base and 1 base respectively, with 5 bases between them. Here the CDR3 DNA reads TGTGCCAGCAGCCAAGCGGAAAGCAATCAGCCCCAGCATTTT. Translating it yields CASSQAESNQPQHF.

The rearrangement links TRBV7-9 to TRBJ1-5, with a tentative D call TRBD1 (6 bases). The germline V gene encodes CDR1 SEHNR and CDR2 FQNEAQ (reference sequence). The V end lost 3 bases, the J end lost 6 bases, and 15 bases lay between the germline ends. The CDR3 consists of 15 residues. CDR3 in DNA: TGTGCCAGCAGCTTTTGGGGCGAGGGGGTTCAGCCCCAGCATTTT. This codes for CASSFWGEGVQPQHF. The whole variable domain, remainder taken from reference TRBV7-9 and TRBJ1-5, is DTGVSQNPRHKITKRGQNVTFRCDPISEHNRLYWYRQTLGQGPEFLTYFQNEAQLEKSRLLSDRFSAERPKGSFSTLEIQRTEQGDSAMYLCASSFWGEGVQPQHFGDGTRLSIL.

This chain connects TRBV7-3 to TRBJ2-2; TRBD1 matches 8 bases. Per germline, CDR1 SGHTA and CDR2 FQGTGA. The CDR3 sequence is 15 residues long. Unmatched junction bases numbered 5, after V lost 2 bases and J lost 6 bases. The CDR3 DNA follows: TGTGCCAGCAGCTTATTACAGGGGGGCGCCGGGGAGCTGTTTTTT. Protein sequence: CASSLLQGGAGELFF.

This chain joins TRBV12-3 or TRBV12-4 and TRBJ2-7; D remains ambiguous. V lost 3 bases to trimming and J lost 2 bases, with 8 bases between them. The CDR3 spans 13 residues. DNA for the CDR3: TGTGCCAGCAGTTTCGTGGGCCCCTACGAGCAGTACTTC. Amino acid sequence: CASSFVGPYEQYF.